This T cell receptor beta chain was sequenced during a study of response to subunit inactivated influenza vaccine. Study results and caveats: Each seasonal influenza vaccination recruits few new T cells, the authors suggested.

TCRdb re-analysed the RT-PCR reads in MiXCR, keeping a single row per CDR3 protein. Seen here are more than 200,000 distinct CDR3 sequences, about 12% observed once, and the top ten hold more than 7%. Per the germline V gene, CDR1 is MDHEN and CDR2 is SYDVKM. V lost 5 bases and J 5 bases, leaving 16 bases between the germline ends. The CDR3 has 15 amino acids. Details on this clonotype: Its specificity is not known.

J is TRBJ2-1 and V is TRBV28; possibly TRBD1 for D (5 bases). The material sequenced was non-naive T cells sorted from PBMCs, taken less than 15 days before vaccination. The TCR sequence derives from a man in his fifties who received an inactivated influenza vaccine. CDR3 amino acids: CASSPGHQGHNEQFF. CDR3 nucleotides: TGTGCCAGCAGTCCCGGACACCAAGGCCACAATGAGCAGTTCTTC.